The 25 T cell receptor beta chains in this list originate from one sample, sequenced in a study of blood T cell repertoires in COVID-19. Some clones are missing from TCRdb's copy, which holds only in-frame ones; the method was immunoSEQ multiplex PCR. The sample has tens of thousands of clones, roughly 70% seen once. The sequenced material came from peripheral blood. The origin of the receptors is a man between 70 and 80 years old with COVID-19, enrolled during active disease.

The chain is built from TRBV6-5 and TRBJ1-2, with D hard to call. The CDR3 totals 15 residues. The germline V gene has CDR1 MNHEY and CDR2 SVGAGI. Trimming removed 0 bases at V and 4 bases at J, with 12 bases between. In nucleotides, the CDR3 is TGTGCCAGCAGTTACTCTTCCGGTCTAGGCTATGGCTACACCTTC. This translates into CASSYSSGLGYGYTF.

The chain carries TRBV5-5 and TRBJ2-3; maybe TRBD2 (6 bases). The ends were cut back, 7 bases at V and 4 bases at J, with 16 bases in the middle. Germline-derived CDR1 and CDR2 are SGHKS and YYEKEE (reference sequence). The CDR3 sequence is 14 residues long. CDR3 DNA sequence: TGTGCCAGCGATTATGGAGGGACCGCAGATACGCAGTATTTT. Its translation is CASDYGGTADTQYF.

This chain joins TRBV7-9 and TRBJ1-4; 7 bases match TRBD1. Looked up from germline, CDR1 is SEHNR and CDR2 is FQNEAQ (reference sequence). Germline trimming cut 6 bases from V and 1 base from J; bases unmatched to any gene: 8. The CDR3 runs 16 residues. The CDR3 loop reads CASSYRGMKTNEKLFF. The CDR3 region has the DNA TGTGCCAGCAGTTACAGGGGAATGAAAACTAATGAAAAACTGTTTTTT.

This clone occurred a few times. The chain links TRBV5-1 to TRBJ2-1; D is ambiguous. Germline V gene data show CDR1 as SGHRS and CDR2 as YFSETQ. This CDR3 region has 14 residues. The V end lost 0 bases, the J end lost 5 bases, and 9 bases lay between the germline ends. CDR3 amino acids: CASSLGALNNEQFF. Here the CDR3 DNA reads TGCGCCAGCAGCTTGGGGGCCCTAAACAATGAGCAGTTCTTC.

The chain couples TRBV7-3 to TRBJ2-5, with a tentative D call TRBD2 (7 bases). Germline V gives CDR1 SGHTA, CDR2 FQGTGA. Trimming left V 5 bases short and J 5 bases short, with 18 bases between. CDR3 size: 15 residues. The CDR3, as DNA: TGTGCCAGCAGCCCCGCCGAGGGGGGGCGGGAGACCCAGTACTTC. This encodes CASSPAEGGRETQYF. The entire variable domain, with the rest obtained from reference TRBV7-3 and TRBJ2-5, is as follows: GAGVSQTPSNKVTEKGKYVELRCDPISGHTALYWYRQSLGQGPEFLIYFQGTGAADDSGLPNDRFFAVRPEGSVSTLKIQRTERGDSAVYLCASSPAEGGRETQYFGPGTRLLVL.

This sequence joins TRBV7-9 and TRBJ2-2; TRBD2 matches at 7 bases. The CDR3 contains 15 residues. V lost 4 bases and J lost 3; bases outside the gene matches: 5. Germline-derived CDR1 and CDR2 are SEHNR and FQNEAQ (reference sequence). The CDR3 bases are TGTGCCAGCAGCTCCACCGCGGGAGACACCGGGGAGCTGTTTTTT. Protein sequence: CASSSTAGDTGELFF.

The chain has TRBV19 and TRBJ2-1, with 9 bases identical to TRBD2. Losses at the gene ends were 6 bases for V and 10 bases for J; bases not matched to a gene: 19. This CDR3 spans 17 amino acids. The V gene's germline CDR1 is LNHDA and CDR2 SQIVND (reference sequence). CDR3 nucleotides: TGTGCCAGTAGACCCCGGGGTAGCGGGAGCCCTCGCCTGGAGCAGTTCTTC. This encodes CASRPRGSGSPRLEQFF.

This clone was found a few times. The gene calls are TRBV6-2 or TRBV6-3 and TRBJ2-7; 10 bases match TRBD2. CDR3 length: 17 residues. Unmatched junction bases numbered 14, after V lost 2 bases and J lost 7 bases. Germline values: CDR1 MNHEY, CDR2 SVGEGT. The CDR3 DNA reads TGTGCCAGCAGTTACGGGTTGTCTAGCGGGAGCATAAGGGAGCAGTACTTC. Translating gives CASSYGLSSGSIREQYF.

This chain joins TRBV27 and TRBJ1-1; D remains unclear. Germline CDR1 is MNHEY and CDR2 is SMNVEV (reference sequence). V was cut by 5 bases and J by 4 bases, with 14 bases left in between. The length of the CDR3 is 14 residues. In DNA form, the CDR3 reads TGTGCCAGCAGTACATTACACGGGAGCACTGAAGCTTTCTTT. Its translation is CASSTLHGSTEAFF.

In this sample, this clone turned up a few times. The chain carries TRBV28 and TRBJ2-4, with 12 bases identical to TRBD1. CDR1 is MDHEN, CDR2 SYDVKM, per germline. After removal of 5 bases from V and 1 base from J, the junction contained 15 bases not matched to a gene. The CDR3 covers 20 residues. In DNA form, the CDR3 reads TGTGCCAGCAGTCGTCCGACCCGGGACAGGGGGCGCGGGGCCAAAAACATTCAGTACTTC. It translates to CASSRPTRDRGRGAKNIQYF.

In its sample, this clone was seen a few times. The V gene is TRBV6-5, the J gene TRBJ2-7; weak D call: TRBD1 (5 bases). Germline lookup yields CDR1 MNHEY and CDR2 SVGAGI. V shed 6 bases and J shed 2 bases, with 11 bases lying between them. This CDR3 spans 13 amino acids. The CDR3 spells CASRGVLPYEQYF. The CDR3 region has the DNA TGTGCCAGCAGAGGGGTCCTCCCCTACGAGCAGTACTTC.

The CDR3 DNA reads as TGTGCCAGCAGCCCAGGACATCCGGGCACTGAAGCTTTCTTT. Protein product: CASSPGHPGTEAFF. The chain recombines TRBV7-3 with TRBJ1-1; maybe TRBD1 (5 bases). Per the germline V gene, CDR1 is SGHTA and CDR2 is FQGTGA. Trimming stripped 5 bases from V and 4 bases from J, with 14 bases between. The CDR3 consists of 14 residues.

CDR3 in amino acids: CASSPQGNLNEKLFF. The CDR3 DNA reads TGTGCCAGCAGCCCCCAGGGCAACCTAAATGAAAAACTGTTTTTT. This chain links TRBV5-5 with TRBJ1-4; D perhaps matches TRBD1 (5 bases). This CDR3 has 15 residues. Germline CDR1 reads SGHKS; CDR2 reads YYEKEE (reference sequence). V was shortened by 4 bases and J by 5 bases, with 15 bases between the two germline ends.

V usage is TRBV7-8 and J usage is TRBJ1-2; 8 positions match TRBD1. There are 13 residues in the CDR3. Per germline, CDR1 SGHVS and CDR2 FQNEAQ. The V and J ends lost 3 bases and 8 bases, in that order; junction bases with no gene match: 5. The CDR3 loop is CASSLLGQGGYTF. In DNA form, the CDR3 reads TGTGCCAGCAGCTTGCTAGGACAGGGCGGCTACACCTTC.

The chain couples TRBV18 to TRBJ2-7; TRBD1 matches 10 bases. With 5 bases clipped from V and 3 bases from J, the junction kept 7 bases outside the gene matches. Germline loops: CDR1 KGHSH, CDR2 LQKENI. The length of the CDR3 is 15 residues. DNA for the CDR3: TGTGCCAGCTCAGAGAAAGACAGGGGGCTCTACGAGCAGTACTTC. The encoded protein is CASSEKDRGLYEQYF.

The CDR3 nucleotides are TGTGCCAGCAGCTCCTCTACCGGGACTAGCGGGAAGACGCAGTATTTT. It specifies CASSSSTGTSGKTQYF. The V gene is TRBV7-2, the J gene TRBJ2-3; 13 nucleotides match TRBD2. CDR1 is SGHTA, CDR2 FQGNSA, per germline. The J segment lost 9 bases and the V segment lost 4 bases, leaving 10 bases of the junction unmatched. The CDR3 sequence is 16 residues long.

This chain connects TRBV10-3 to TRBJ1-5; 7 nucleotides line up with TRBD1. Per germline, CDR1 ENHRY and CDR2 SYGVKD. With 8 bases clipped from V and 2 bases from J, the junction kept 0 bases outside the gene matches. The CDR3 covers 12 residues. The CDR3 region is CAIGQGNQPQHF. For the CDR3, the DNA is TGTGCCATCGGACAGGGCAATCAGCCCCAGCATTTT.

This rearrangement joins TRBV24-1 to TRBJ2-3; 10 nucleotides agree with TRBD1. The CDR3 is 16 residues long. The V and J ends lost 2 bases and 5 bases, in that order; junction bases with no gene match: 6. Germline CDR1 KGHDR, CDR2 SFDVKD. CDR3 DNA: TGTGCCACCAGTGATTCACCGGGACAGGGGTTAGATACGCAGTATTTT. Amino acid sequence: CATSDSPGQGLDTQYF.

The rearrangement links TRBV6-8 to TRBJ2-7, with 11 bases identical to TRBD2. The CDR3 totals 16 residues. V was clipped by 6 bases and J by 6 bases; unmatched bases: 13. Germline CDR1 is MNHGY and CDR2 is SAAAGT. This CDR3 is CASRLLAGAPQSEQYF. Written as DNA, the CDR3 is TGTGCCAGCAGGTTACTAGCGGGAGCCCCCCAAAGCGAGCAGTACTTC.

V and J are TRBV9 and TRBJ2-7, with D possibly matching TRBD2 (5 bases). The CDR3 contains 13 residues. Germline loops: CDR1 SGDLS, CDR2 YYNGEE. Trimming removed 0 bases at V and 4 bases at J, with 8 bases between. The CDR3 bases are TGTGCCAGCAGCGTAGAGACGGGATACGAGCAGTACTTC. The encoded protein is CASSVETGYEQYF.

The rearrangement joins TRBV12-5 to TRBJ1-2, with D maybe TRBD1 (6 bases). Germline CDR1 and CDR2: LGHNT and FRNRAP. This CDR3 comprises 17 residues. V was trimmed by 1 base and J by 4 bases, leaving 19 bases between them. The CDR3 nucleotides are TGTGCTAGTGGTTTGGACCCCGGGACACCGAACCCCTATGGCTACACCTTC. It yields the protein CASGLDPGTPNPYGYTF. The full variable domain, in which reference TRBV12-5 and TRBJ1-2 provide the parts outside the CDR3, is DARVTQTPRHKVTEMGQEVTMRCQPILGHNTVFWYRQTMMQGLELLAYFRNRAPLDDSGMPKDRFSAEMPDATLATLKIQPSEPRDSAVYFCASGLDPGTPNPYGYTFGSGTRLTVV.

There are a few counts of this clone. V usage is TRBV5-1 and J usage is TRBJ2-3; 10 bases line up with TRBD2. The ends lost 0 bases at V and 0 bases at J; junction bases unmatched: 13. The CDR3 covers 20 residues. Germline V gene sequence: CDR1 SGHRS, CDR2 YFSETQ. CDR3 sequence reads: CASSLAFSSGRGLSTDTQYF. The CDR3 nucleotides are TGCGCCAGCAGCTTGGCCTTCTCTAGCGGGAGAGGGCTAAGCACAGATACGCAGTATTTT.

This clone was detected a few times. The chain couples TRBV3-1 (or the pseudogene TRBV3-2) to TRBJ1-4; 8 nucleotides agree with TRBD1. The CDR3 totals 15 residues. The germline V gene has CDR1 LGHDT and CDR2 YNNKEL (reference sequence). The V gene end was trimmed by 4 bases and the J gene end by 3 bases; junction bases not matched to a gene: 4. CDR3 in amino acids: CASSRGQGANEKLFF. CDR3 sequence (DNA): TGTGCCAGCAGCCGAGGACAGGGTGCTAATGAAAAACTGTTTTTT.

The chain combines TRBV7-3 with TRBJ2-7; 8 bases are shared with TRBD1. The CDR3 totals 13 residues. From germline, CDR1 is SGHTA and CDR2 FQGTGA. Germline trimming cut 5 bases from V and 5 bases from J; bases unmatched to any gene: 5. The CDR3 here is CASSTQTGDEQYF. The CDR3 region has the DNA TGTGCCAGCAGCACCCAGACAGGGGACGAGCAGTACTTC.

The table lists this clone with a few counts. The DNA of the CDR3 is TGTGCCAGCAGCTCCCGAGAGACCCAGTACTTC. This translates into CASSSRETQYF. The gene calls are TRBV5-4 and TRBJ2-5; D remains ambiguous. Trimming left V 3 bases short and J 4 bases short, with 4 bases between. The CDR3 is 11 amino acids. Germline V gives CDR1 SGHNT, CDR2 YYREEE (reference sequence). The variable domain in full, with the rest retrieved from reference TRBV5-4 and TRBJ2-5, is ETGVTQSPTHLIKTRGQQVTLRCSSQSGHNTVSWYQQALGQGPQFIFQYYREEENGRGNFPPRFSGLQFPNYSSELNVNALELDDSALYLCASSSRETQYFGPGTRLLVL.